This TCR beta chain derives from a study of response to subunit inactivated influenza vaccine. Study outcomes and limitations: Few new T cells, the authors suggested, are recruited by each seasonal influenza vaccination.

This clonotype has only a few counts. Its antigen is currently unknown. TCRdb ran MiXCR on the RT-PCR reads and lists one entry per CDR3 protein. The sample shows around 760,000 distinct CDR3 sequences, roughly 13% of them seen only once. The sequence was collected from a man in his forties or fifties who received an inactivated influenza vaccine. Material: PBMCs from blood, obtained roughly 15 days before vaccination.

CDR3 in amino acids: CASSFGADSQETQYF. The CDR3 DNA reads as TGCGCCAGCAGCTTCGGCGCAGACTCGCAAGAGACCCAGTACTTC. The chain joins TRBV5-1 to TRBJ2-5; unclear D gene. Trimming removed 2 bases from V and 2 bases from J, with 13 bases in between. Germline assignment: CDR1 SGHRS and CDR2 YFSETQ. The CDR3 length is 15 residues.